This entry describes one T cell receptor (beta chain). The assay used deep level. Per sorted-subset replicate PCR, input was roughly 220 ng DNA, representing tens of thousands of T cell genomes. The protocol was immunoSEQ multiplex PCR, while the TCRdb copy is restricted to in-frame clones and leaves out a portion. The sample has some 1.5 million clones, over 95% seen once. This CDR3 spans 15 amino acids. V shed 7 bases and J shed 2 bases, with 16 bases lying between them. Germline CDR1 is MDHEN and CDR2 is SYDVKM. The data were taken from a study of shared clonotypes between healthy human individuals. CD45RA+ naive and CD45RA-negative memory subsets were separated from CD4+ cells.

The receptor comes from a man aged 25-45 years in good health. V gene TRBV28 combines with J gene TRBJ2-3, with D uncertain. Source material: naive CD4+ T cells sorted from blood. Subset in this sample: CD45RA+ positively selected. The CDR3 nucleotides read TGTGCCAGCACGGGTCAGCAATTCTACACAGATACGCAGTATTTT. Encoded protein: CASTGQQFYTDTQYF.